This T cell receptor (beta chain) is from a study of cytomegalovirus exposure and HLA in healthy donors. Study findings and constraints: TCR beta sequences reportedly predicted the HLA-A and HLA-B alleles of most subjects accurately. A classifier reportedly called cytomegalovirus status with high sensitivity and specificity. The investigators catalogued about 170 TCR beta chains as cytomegalovirus-associated.

Remarks on this clone: Its specificity is unknown. This sample includes further DNA sequences coding for the same CDR3.

The germline gives CDR1 LGHNA, CDR2 YNFKEQ. The CDR3 has 14 residues. The V end was cut by 0 bases, the J end by 7 bases, with 7 bases between. The PCR made use of 60 Vbeta and 13 Jbeta primers. Produced via immunoSEQ multiplex PCR; TCRdb's table is partial and in-frame only. The table lists about 180,000 clones, about four fifths of them singletons, with 1% in the top ten. The sequence was collected from a woman in her 50s in good health and CMV-seropositive. Sequencing was performed on PBMCs. The chain links TRBV4-2 to TRBJ1-6, with D unresolved. In nucleotides, the CDR3 is TGTGCCAGCAGCCAAGATCGAGGCAATTCACCCCTCCACTTT. It codes for CASSQDRGNSPLHF.